Each of the 30 T cell receptor beta chains below was sequenced from the same sample in a study of follicular helper T cells after annual influenza vaccination. Regarding time point: 2014-2015 season, 7 days after vaccination. Sequencing used immunoSEQ multiplex PCR; TCRdb keeps in-frame clones, though not all of them. Seen here are some 9,900 clones, about 80% observed once, and the top ten hold approximately 0.8%. Material: CXCR5- memory CD4+ T cells sorted from blood, obtained 7 days after influenza vaccination. Every receptor here comes from an adult who received the influenza vaccine.

This chain uses TRBV11-3 with TRBJ2-1; 7 bases line up with TRBD2. Germline loops: CDR1 SGHNT, CDR2 YENEEA. This CDR3 spans 15 amino acids. V was pared by 5 bases and J by 2 bases, with 6 bases of the junction left unmatched. The CDR3 here is CASSIGTTTYNEQFF. As DNA, the CDR3 is TGTGCCAGCAGCATCGGGACTACCACCTACAATGAGCAGTTCTTC.

This chain uses TRBV7-2 with TRBJ1-2, with D possibly matching TRBD1 (5 bases). Germline V gene sequence: CDR1 SGHTA, CDR2 FQGNSA. Deletions cut 1 base from V and 2 bases from J, with 14 bases between. There are 16 residues in the CDR3. CDR3 sequence (DNA): TGTGCCAGCAGCTTAGAACGGGCGGGGGGAAACTATGGCTACACCTTC. This sequence encodes CASSLERAGGNYGYTF. The full variable domain, with the rest looked up from reference TRBV7-2 and TRBJ1-2, is GAGVSQSPSNKVTEKGKDVELRCDPISGHTALYWYRQSLGQGLEFLIYFQGNSAPDKSGLPSDRFSAERTGGSVSTLTIQRTQQEDSAVYLCASSLERAGGNYGYTFGSGTRLTVV.

The chain links TRBV18 to TRBJ2-7; D call uncertain. Germline values: CDR1 KGHSH, CDR2 LQKENI. V was clipped by 3 bases and J by 0 bases, with 6 bases between them. The CDR3 extends over 13 amino acids. This chain's CDR3 is CASSPRSSYEQYF. CDR3 bases: TGTGCCAGCTCACCCCGTAGCTCCTACGAGCAGTACTTC.

The rearrangement uses TRBV7-9 and TRBJ2-3; D gene unclear. Germline V lookup: CDR1 SEHNR, CDR2 FQNEAQ (reference sequence). V lost 8 bases and J 0 bases, leaving 12 bases between the germline ends. This CDR3 spans 14 amino acids. Written as DNA, the CDR3 is TGTGCCAGCCTCTCTGAGACTAGCACAGATACGCAGTATTTT. The encoded protein is CASLSETSTDTQYF.

The V gene is TRBV7-9, the J gene TRBJ2-2, with 7 bases aligning to TRBD1. CDR1 is SEHNR and CDR2 is FQNEAQ in the germline V gene (reference sequence). The CDR3 is 16 residues long. With 5 bases clipped from V and 4 bases from J, the junction kept 10 bases outside the gene matches. The CDR3 loop is CASSPRQGSGTGELFF. DNA for the CDR3: TGTGCCAGCAGCCCCAGACAGGGAAGCGGCACCGGGGAGCTGTTTTTT.

The genes are TRBV5-1 and TRBJ2-3; no firm D call. Germline V lookup: CDR1 SGHRS, CDR2 YFSETQ. The CDR3 is 13 amino acids. V dropped 0 bases and J dropped 3 bases, with 5 bases sitting between them. In DNA, the CDR3 is TGCGCCAGCAGCTTGGTTTTGACAGATACGCAGTATTTT. This translates into CASSLVLTDTQYF.

The rearrangement links TRBV11-2 to TRBJ1-4; D call uncertain. CDR1 and CDR2 from the germline V gene are SGHAT and FQNNGV. CDR3 length equals 13 residues. V was trimmed by 3 bases and J by 4 bases, leaving 6 bases between them. The CDR3 nucleotides read TGTGCCAGCAGCTTCTCAGATAATGAAAAACTGTTTTTT. It yields the protein CASSFSDNEKLFF.

The chain employs TRBV4-3 and TRBJ2-5, with no clear D. Germline CDR1 reads LGHNA; CDR2 reads YSLEER. Trimming pared 9 bases from V and 5 bases from J, leaving 10 bases between. This CDR3 comprises 11 residues. The CDR3 nucleotides read TGCGCCAGTAGGAGTGGCGAGACCCAGTACTTC. This translates into CASRSGETQYF.

V is TRBV27 and J is TRBJ2-7; TRBD2 might be the D (6 bases). CDR3 size: 13 residues. CDR1 is MNHEY and CDR2 is SMNVEV in the germline V gene (reference sequence). With 5 bases removed from V and 6 bases from J, the gap between germline ends came to 14 bases. CDR3 DNA: TGTGCCAGCAGTCTGGAGGGGAGAGGCGAGCAGTACTTC. Translated, it gives CASSLEGRGEQYF.

This clone was found a few times. The V gene is TRBV19, the J gene TRBJ2-7; D not resolved. The CDR3 totals 14 residues. V lost 4 bases to trimming and J lost 5 bases, with 15 bases between them. Germline-derived CDR1 and CDR2 are LNHDA and SQIVND (reference sequence). The CDR3, as DNA: TGTGCCAGTAGTACCGGAAGGTTCTTTGACGAGCAGTACTTC. Translating gives CASSTGRFFDEQYF.

The table lists this clone with a few counts. The rearrangement links TRBV7-9 to TRBJ2-5, with a possible D match to TRBD2 (5 bases). Germline V gene sequence: CDR1 SEHNR, CDR2 FQNEAQ (reference sequence). V was cut by 2 bases and J by 5 bases, with 9 bases left in between. There are 13 residues in the CDR3. CDR3 sequence (DNA): TGTGCCAGCAGCTTAAACACGGGGGAGACCCAGTACTTC. This sequence encodes CASSLNTGETQYF. The full variable domain, completed using reference TRBV7-9 and TRBJ2-5, is DTGVSQNPRHKITKRGQNVTFRCDPISEHNRLYWYRQTLGQGPEFLTYFQNEAQLEKSRLLSDRFSAERPKGSFSTLEIQRTEQGDSAMYLCASSLNTGETQYFGPGTRLLVL.

This chain connects TRBV6-5 to TRBJ2-5; 7 bases fit TRBD1. V lost 6 bases to trimming and J lost 0 bases; unmatched junction nucleotides: 7. The CDR3 is 15 amino acids. CDR1 MNHEY and CDR2 SVGAGI come from the germline V gene. In DNA form, the CDR3 reads TGTGCCAGCAGAACAGGGGCCCAGTACCAAGAGACCCAGTACTTC. It specifies CASRTGAQYQETQYF.

The chain uses TRBV19 and TRBJ1-5; 8 bases are shared with TRBD1. Per the germline V gene, CDR1 is LNHDA and CDR2 is SQIVND (reference sequence). The CDR3 has 15 amino acids. J was trimmed by 3 bases and V by 5 bases; bases with no gene match: 6. CDR3 amino acids: CASSVGTGLNQPQHF. Written as DNA, the CDR3 is TGTGCCAGTAGTGTAGGGACAGGCCTCAATCAGCCCCAGCATTTT.

The chain carries TRBV5-5 and TRBJ2-1; D is ambiguous. Trimming pared 0 bases from V and 6 bases from J, leaving 10 bases between. The CDR3 covers 14 residues. In germline, CDR1 is SGHKS, CDR2 YYEKEE (reference sequence). Here the CDR3 reads CASSLVRVSNEQFF. The CDR3 coding sequence is TGTGCCAGCAGCTTGGTCCGGGTTAGCAATGAGCAGTTCTTC.

Only a few counts were recorded for this clone. The chain combines TRBV27 with TRBJ1-2, with a weak D call TRBD1 (6 bases). The CDR3 has 14 amino acids. The V end was cut by 5 bases, the J end by 8 bases, with 18 bases between. Germline CDR1 MNHEY, CDR2 SMNVEV (reference sequence). CDR3 bases: TGTGCCAGCAGTCCCAGCCGGGACACCCTCGGCTACACCTTC. It codes for CASSPSRDTLGYTF.

The V and J genes are TRBV9 and TRBJ2-3, with 12 positions matching TRBD2. The V gene's germline CDR1 is SGDLS and CDR2 YYNGEE. With V trimmed by 6 bases and J by 6 bases, 5 bases remained unmatched. This CDR3 has 14 residues. The CDR3 DNA follows: TGTGCCAGCACCCGAACTAGCGGGGGGGATACGCAGTATTTT. Translating it yields CASTRTSGGDTQYF.

The CDR3 protein is CAWSVGGNQPQHF. As DNA, the CDR3 is TGTGCCTGGAGTGTAGGGGGGAATCAGCCCCAGCATTTT. The gene calls are TRBV30 and TRBJ1-5; possible D gene TRBD1, 6 bases. The CDR3 spans 13 residues. Deletions cut 0 bases from V and 4 bases from J, with 7 bases between. Per germline, CDR1 GTSNPN and CDR2 SVGIG (reference sequence).

V gene TRBV28 combines with J gene TRBJ2-7; 10 nucleotides line up with TRBD1. V was pared by 4 bases and J by 3 bases, with 3 bases of the junction left unmatched. In germline, CDR1 is MDHEN, CDR2 SYDVKM. The CDR3 runs 14 residues. In DNA, the CDR3 is TGTGCCAGCAGTTCGGGACAGGGGCTCTACGAGCAGTACTTC. Protein sequence: CASSSGQGLYEQYF.

The DNA for the CDR3 is TGTGCCAGCTCCGACAGCCTCACCACCGGGGAGCTGTTTTTT. Residues: CASSDSLTTGELFF. The V call is TRBV18, the J call TRBJ2-2; tentatively, D is TRBD1 (5 bases). Trimming cost V 6 bases and J 4 bases, with 12 bases left between them. The CDR3 is 14 residues long. The germline V gene encodes CDR1 KGHSH and CDR2 LQKENI.

This clone was picked up a small number of times. This chain joins TRBV7-6 and TRBJ1-1, with 9 nucleotides matching TRBD1. Looked up from germline, CDR1 is SGHVS and CDR2 is FNYEAQ. This CDR3 is 15 amino acids long. V was clipped by 5 bases and J by 6 bases; unmatched bases: 10. CDR3 nucleotide sequence: TGTGCCAGCAGCCAACAGGGGGCATTTAGGGCTGAAGCTTTCTTT. Translating gives CASSQQGAFRAEAFF.

This chain's CDR3 is CASSGRRGGRDEQFF. The CDR3 nucleotides are TGTGCCAGTAGTGGAAGGCGGGGGGGCAGGGATGAGCAGTTCTTC. This rearrangement joins TRBV19 to TRBJ2-1, with 9 bases that match TRBD2. Per the germline V gene, CDR1 is LNHDA and CDR2 is SQIVND (reference sequence). J lost 8 bases, V lost 5 bases, and 10 bases had no gene match. The CDR3 is made up of 15 amino acids.

For the CDR3, the DNA is TGTGCCAGCAGCCCCCGCAGTACCACCTACAATGAGCAGTTCTTC. This gives the protein CASSPRSTTYNEQFF. This rearrangement joins TRBV7-9 to TRBJ2-1; D call uncertain. Germline V gene data show CDR1 as SEHNR and CDR2 as FQNEAQ (reference sequence). V lost 5 bases, J lost 2 bases, and 13 bases lay in between. The CDR3 is 15 amino acids. The full variable domain, completed using reference TRBV7-9 and TRBJ2-1, is DTGVSQNPRHKITKRGQNVTFRCDPISEHNRLYWYRQTLGQGPEFLTYFQNEAQLEKSRLLSDRFSAERPKGSFSTLEIQRTEQGDSAMYLCASSPRSTTYNEQFFGPGTRLTVL.

The rearrangement links TRBV18 to TRBJ2-6; D possibly corresponds to TRBD2 (5 bases). V gave up 3 bases and J gave up 0 bases, with 12 bases separating them. Germline V gene lookup returns CDR1 KGHSH and CDR2 LQKENI. CDR3 length: 17 residues. The CDR3 nucleotides are TGTGCCAGCTCACCTACTGGCGGGTACTCTGGGGCCAACGTCCTGACTTTC. It translates to CASSPTGGYSGANVLTF.

The gene calls are TRBV9 and TRBJ2-7, with D tentatively TRBD2 (6 bases). Germline values: CDR1 SGDLS, CDR2 YYNGEE. This CDR3 has 14 residues. V lost 0 bases and J lost 6, with 13 bases in between. The CDR3 sequence: CASSVGRVGTEQYF. The DNA of the CDR3 is TGTGCCAGCAGCGTAGGGAGGGTAGGGACCGAGCAGTACTTC.

The chain joins TRBV7-9 to TRBJ1-1; 12 bases are shared with TRBD1. J was trimmed by 7 bases and V by 8 bases; bases with no gene match: 11. This CDR3 spans 15 amino acids. Per germline, CDR1 SEHNR and CDR2 FQNEAQ (reference sequence). The CDR3 nucleotides are TGTGCCAGCGCGCTTCAGGGACAGGGGGCCGATGAAGCTTTCTTT. It translates to CASALQGQGADEAFF.

This clone appeared once. V gene TRBV10-3 combines with J gene TRBJ1-1; 8 nucleotides line up with TRBD1. CDR3 length: 12 amino acids. Germline V gene data show CDR1 as ENHRY and CDR2 as SYGVKD. The junction had 1 base not matched to a gene; V was cut back by 5 bases and J by 5 bases. The DNA for the CDR3 is TGTGCCATCAGTAGGACAGGGACTGAAGCTTTCTTT. Amino acids: CAISRTGTEAFF.

This chain connects TRBV5-1 to TRBJ1-5; D gene unclear. Deletions cut 8 bases from V and 1 base from J, with 10 bases between. There are 13 residues in the CDR3. The germline gives CDR1 SGHRS, CDR2 YFSETQ. The CDR3 protein is CARIRSSNQPQHF. CDR3 bases: TGCGCCAGGATCCGGTCAAGCAATCAGCCCCAGCATTTT.

This chain links TRBV7-9 with TRBJ2-7; a possible D gene is TRBD1 (5 bases). The CDR3 sequence is 15 residues long. V was clipped by 5 bases and J by 0 bases, with 14 bases between them. Germline values: CDR1 SEHNR, CDR2 FQNEAQ (reference sequence). The CDR3 bases are TGTGCCAGCAGCCCCACAGGCCCGAGCTCCTACGAGCAGTACTTC. Translated: CASSPTGPSSYEQYF.

V and J are TRBV5-6 and TRBJ1-6; D remains ambiguous. The V end lost 0 bases, the J end lost 9 bases, and 10 bases lay between the germline ends. CDR3 length: 14 amino acids. From germline, CDR1 is SGHDT and CDR2 YYEEEE. The CDR3, as DNA: TGTGCCAGCAGCTTGGCGCGGGTTGGTTCACCCCTCCACTTT. Translating gives CASSLARVGSPLHF.

The chain recombines TRBV6-6 with TRBJ1-6; TRBD1 is a possible D gene (6 bases). The CDR3 is 12 amino acids. CDR1 MNHNY and CDR2 SVGAGI come from the germline V gene (reference sequence). Trimming took 9 bases from V and 7 from J, leaving 10 bases between them. The CDR3 region is CASSQGNSPLHF. CDR3 DNA: TGTGCCAGTTCCCAGGGGAATTCACCCCTCCACTTT.